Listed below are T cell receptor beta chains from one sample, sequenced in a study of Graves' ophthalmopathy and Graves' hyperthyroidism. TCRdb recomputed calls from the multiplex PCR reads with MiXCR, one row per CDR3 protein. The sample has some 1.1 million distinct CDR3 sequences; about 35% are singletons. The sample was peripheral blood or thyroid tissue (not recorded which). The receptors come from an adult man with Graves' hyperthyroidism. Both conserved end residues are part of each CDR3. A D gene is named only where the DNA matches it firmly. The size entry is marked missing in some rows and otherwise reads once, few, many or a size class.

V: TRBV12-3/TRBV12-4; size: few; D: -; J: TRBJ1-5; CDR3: CASSLSAGRVGNQPQHF; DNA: TGTGCCAGCAGTTTATCGGCAGGGCGGGTGGGCAATCAGCCCCAGCATTTT
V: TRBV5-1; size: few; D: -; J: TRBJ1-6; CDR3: CASSLGAGDEALHF; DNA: TGCGCCAGCAGCTTGGGAGCAGGTGACGAGGCCCTCCACTTT
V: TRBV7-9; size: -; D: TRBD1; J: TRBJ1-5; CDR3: CASSSTQQGRDQPQHF; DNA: TGTGCCAGCAGCTCGACCCAACAGGGGAGGGATCAGCCCCAGCATTTT
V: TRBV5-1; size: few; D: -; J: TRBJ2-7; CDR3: CASSLAQGVEQYF; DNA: TGCGCCAGCAGCTTGGCACAGGGAGTCGAGCAGTACTTC
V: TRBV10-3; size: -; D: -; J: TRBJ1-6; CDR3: CAISDPGANSRSPLHF; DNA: TGTGCCATCAGTGATCCAGGGGCCAACTCTAGGTCACCCCTCCACTTT
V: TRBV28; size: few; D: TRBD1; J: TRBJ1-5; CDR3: CASSLSTGGSNQPQHF; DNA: TGTGCCAGCAGTTTATCCACAGGGGGTAGCAATCAGCCCCAGCATTTT
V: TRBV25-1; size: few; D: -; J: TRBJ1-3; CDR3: CASSEYGEAIYF; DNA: TGTGCCAGCAGTGAATATGGGGAAGCCATATATTTT
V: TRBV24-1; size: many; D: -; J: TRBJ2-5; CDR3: CATSDFEGTTAGETQYF; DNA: TGTGCCACCAGTGATTTCGAGGGAACTACCGCGGGGGAGACCCAGTACTTC
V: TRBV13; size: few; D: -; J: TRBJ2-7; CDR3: CASSFNPSGLISYEQYF; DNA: TGTGCCAGCAGCTTTAACCCCAGCGGACTTATATCCTACGAGCAGTACTTC
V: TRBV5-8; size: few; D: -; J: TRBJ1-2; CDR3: CASSFDPAPSYGYTF; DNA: TGTGCCAGCAGTTTCGACCCGGCCCCTTCCTATGGCTACACCTTC
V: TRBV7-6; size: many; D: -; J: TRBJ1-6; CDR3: CASSLDFTSYSPLHF; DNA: TGTGCCAGCAGCTTAGATTTCACGTCGTATTCACCCCTCCACTTT
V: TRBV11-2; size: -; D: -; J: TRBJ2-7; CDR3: CASSYRFEQYF; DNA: TGTGCCAGCAGCTACAGATTTGAGCAGTACTTC
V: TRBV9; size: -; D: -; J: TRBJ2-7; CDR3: CASSDPNGLAYF; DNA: TGTGCCAGCAGCGACCCTAACGGGTTGGCGTACTTC
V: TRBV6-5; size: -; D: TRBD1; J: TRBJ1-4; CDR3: CASSPNRGRRAVLFF; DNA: TGTGCCAGCAGCCCGAACAGGGGGCGCAGAGCAGTGCTGTTTTTT
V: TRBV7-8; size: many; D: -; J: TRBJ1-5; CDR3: CASSLGYGGLRPQHF; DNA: TGTGCCAGCAGCTTAGGTTATGGGGGTCTTCGGCCCCAGCATTTT
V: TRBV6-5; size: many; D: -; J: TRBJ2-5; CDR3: CASSYLGPGFVETQYF; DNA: TGTGCCAGCAGTTACCTCGGGCCCGGGTTCGTAGAGACCCAGTACTTC
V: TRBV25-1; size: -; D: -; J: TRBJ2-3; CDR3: CASSVGVRGDTQYF; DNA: TGTGCCAGCAGTGTTGGGGTGCGGGGAGATACGCAGTATTTT